Listed below are T cell receptor beta chains from one sample, sequenced in a study of blood T cell repertoires in COVID-19. Method: immunoSEQ multiplex PCR; TCRdb's copy keeps in-frame clones and lacks some. Here the sample spans 90,000 or so clones, 72% being singletons. Sequencing was done on a sample of peripheral blood. The origin of the receptors is a woman over 75 with acute or convalescent COVID-19. CDR3s include the opening cysteine and the closing phenylalanine or tryptophan. Each record gives: D gene, V gene, J gene, clone size, CDR3 protein, CDR3 DNA. D genes are given only for firm matches. Some rows mark clone size as missing; the rest say once, few, many or name a class of expanded clone.

d_gene: .; v_gene: TRBV28; j_gene: TRBJ1-2; abundance: .; CDR3aa: CASSSVSESANYGYTF; CDR3nt: TGTGCCAGCAGTTCTGTTAGCGAGTCAGCTAACTATGGCTACACCTTC
d_gene: .; v_gene: TRBV12-5; j_gene: TRBJ2-1; abundance: .; CDR3aa: CASASLGPGDEQFF; CDR3nt: TGTGCTAGTGCCAGCCTGGGTCCGGGGGATGAGCAGTTCTTC
d_gene: .; v_gene: TRBV9; j_gene: TRBJ1-6; abundance: .; CDR3aa: CASSAGQSNSEPLHF; CDR3nt: TGTGCCAGCAGCGCCGGACAGTCGAACAGTGAACCCCTCCACTTT
d_gene: .; v_gene: TRBV29-1; j_gene: TRBJ1-4; abundance: few; CDR3aa: CSVRGEKLFF; CDR3nt: TGCAGCGTTCGAGGTGAAAAACTGTTTTTT
d_gene: .; v_gene: TRBV5-4; j_gene: TRBJ1-4; abundance: few; CDR3aa: CASQRYRDEKLFF; CDR3nt: TGTGCCAGCCAAAGATACAGGGATGAAAAACTGTTTTTT
d_gene: TRBD1; v_gene: TRBV5-6; j_gene: TRBJ1-1; abundance: .; CDR3aa: CASSDRTGLNTEAFF; CDR3nt: TGTGCCAGCAGCGATCGGACAGGTCTAAACACTGAAGCTTTCTTT
d_gene: .; v_gene: TRBV5-1; j_gene: TRBJ1-1; abundance: .; CDR3aa: CASSLEGTDTEAFF; CDR3nt: TGCGCCAGCAGCTTGGAAGGGACTGACACTGAAGCTTTCTTT
d_gene: TRBD2; v_gene: TRBV28; j_gene: TRBJ2-4; abundance: .; CDR3aa: CASSKTSGGNIQYF; CDR3nt: TGTGCCAGCAGCAAGACTAGCGGGGGGAACATTCAGTACTTC
d_gene: TRBD1; v_gene: TRBV3-1/TRBV3-2; j_gene: TRBJ2-7; abundance: .; CDR3aa: CASSQAGQANYEQYF; CDR3nt: TGTGCCAGCAGCCAAGCGGGACAGGCGAACTACGAGCAGTACTTC
d_gene: .; v_gene: TRBV30; j_gene: TRBJ1-1; abundance: .; CDR3aa: CALRPGGREGEAFF; CDR3nt: TGTGCCTTAAGACCCGGGGGCAGGGAGGGTGAAGCTTTCTTT
d_gene: .; v_gene: TRBV6-1; j_gene: TRBJ2-1; abundance: .; CDR3aa: CASSDRVGFVNEQFF; CDR3nt: TGTGCCAGCAGTGACAGGGTCGGGTTTGTAAATGAGCAGTTCTTC
d_gene: .; v_gene: TRBV7-9; j_gene: TRBJ2-1; abundance: once; CDR3aa: CASSPTRGEQFF; CDR3nt: TGTGCCAGCAGCCCGACTAGGGGTGAGCAGTTCTTC
d_gene: .; v_gene: TRBV7-9; j_gene: TRBJ1-2; abundance: few; CDR3aa: CASSLYLDFRDYGYTF; CDR3nt: TGTGCCAGCAGCTTATATCTTGATTTCCGCGACTATGGCTACACCTTC
d_gene: .; v_gene: TRBV5-1; j_gene: TRBJ2-7; abundance: few; CDR3aa: CASSPSGQSYEQYF; CDR3nt: TGCGCCAGCAGCCCCTCCGGACAGTCCTACGAGCAGTACTTC
d_gene: .; v_gene: TRBV10-3; j_gene: TRBJ1-3; abundance: .; CDR3aa: CAISDRAGGNTIYF; CDR3nt: TGTGCCATCAGTGACAGGGCTGGTGGAAACACCATATATTTT
d_gene: TRBD1; v_gene: TRBV6-5; j_gene: TRBJ1-1; abundance: .; CDR3aa: CASSWDRGQMRTFF; CDR3nt: TGTGCCAGCAGTTGGGACAGGGGGCAGATGAGGACTTTCTTT
d_gene: TRBD1; v_gene: TRBV19; j_gene: TRBJ1-1; abundance: .; CDR3aa: CASSIAHYGTGSTRHTEAFF; CDR3nt: TGTGCCAGTAGTATAGCTCACTACGGGACAGGGTCTACAAGGCACACTGAAGCTTTCTTT
d_gene: .; v_gene: TRBV29-1; j_gene: TRBJ2-4; abundance: .; CDR3aa: CSVEAVQNIQYF; CDR3nt: TGCAGCGTTGAGGCAGTACAAAACATTCAGTACTTC
d_gene: TRBD1; v_gene: TRBV5-3; j_gene: TRBJ1-2; abundance: .; CDR3aa: CARSRVWQGACYGYTF; CDR3nt: TGTGCCAGAAGCCGTGTGTGGCAGGGGGCTTGCTATGGCTACACCTTC
d_gene: .; v_gene: TRBV11-3; j_gene: TRBJ1-1; abundance: .; CDR3aa: CASSLGGRLNTEAFF; CDR3nt: TGTGCCAGCAGCTTAGGGGGCAGGCTTAACACTGAAGCTTTCTTT
d_gene: TRBD1; v_gene: TRBV7-9; j_gene: TRBJ2-7; abundance: once; CDR3aa: CASSHRTGQYEQYF; CDR3nt: TGTGCCAGCAGCCATCGAACGGGACAGTACGAGCAGTACTTC
d_gene: .; v_gene: TRBV18; j_gene: TRBJ1-2; abundance: few; CDR3aa: CASSPRGGDGYTF; CDR3nt: TGTGCCAGCTCACCGAGGGGGGGTGATGGCTACACCTTC
d_gene: .; v_gene: TRBV6-1; j_gene: TRBJ1-4; abundance: .; CDR3aa: CASSEVGEGGKLFF; CDR3nt: TGTGCCAGCAGTGAAGTTGGGGAGGGGGGAAAACTGTTTTTT
d_gene: TRBD1; v_gene: TRBV28; j_gene: TRBJ1-1; abundance: few; CDR3aa: CASTTPGTVNTEAFF; CDR3nt: TGTGCCAGCACCACACCTGGGACAGTCAACACTGAAGCTTTCTTT
d_gene: .; v_gene: TRBV27; j_gene: TRBJ2-5; abundance: .; CDR3aa: CASSSPRGATHQETQYF; CDR3nt: TGTGCCAGCAGTTCCCCCCGGGGGGCGACCCACCAAGAGACCCAGTACTTC
d_gene: TRBD1; v_gene: TRBV6-5; j_gene: TRBJ1-2; abundance: few; CDR3aa: CASSTYRGANYGYTF; CDR3nt: TGTGCCAGCAGTACCTACAGGGGAGCTAACTATGGCTACACCTTC
d_gene: TRBD1; v_gene: TRBV19; j_gene: TRBJ2-7; abundance: .; CDR3aa: CASSIPGTGLNEQYF; CDR3nt: TGTGCCAGTAGTATCCCCGGGACAGGGCTCAACGAGCAGTACTTC
d_gene: TRBD1; v_gene: TRBV5-5; j_gene: TRBJ1-2; abundance: .; CDR3aa: CASRAWTGAFYGYTF; CDR3nt: TGTGCCAGCAGGGCATGGACAGGAGCCTTCTATGGCTACACCTTC
d_gene: .; v_gene: TRBV5-4; j_gene: TRBJ1-3; abundance: .; CDR3aa: CASRPTGGHSGNTIYF; CDR3nt: TGTGCCAGCAGACCCACAGGCGGCCACTCTGGAAACACCATATATTTT
d_gene: .; v_gene: TRBV6-5; j_gene: TRBJ2-5; abundance: .; CDR3aa: CASTLAWQETQYF; CDR3nt: TGTGCCAGCACGTTAGCTTGGCAAGAGACCCAGTACTTC
d_gene: .; v_gene: TRBV19; j_gene: TRBJ1-2; abundance: .; CDR3aa: CASAGDAGGYTF; CDR3nt: TGTGCCAGCGCGGGAGACGCGGGAGGCTACACCTTC
d_gene: TRBD2; v_gene: TRBV4-2; j_gene: TRBJ2-3; abundance: many; CDR3aa: CASSQKLAGVTSTDTQYF; CDR3nt: TGTGCCAGCAGCCAAAAACTAGCGGGGGTTACTAGCACAGATACGCAGTATTTT
d_gene: .; v_gene: TRBV18; j_gene: TRBJ1-1; abundance: few; CDR3aa: CASSLADIDEAFF; CDR3nt: TGTGCCAGCTCGCTGGCGGACATAGACGAAGCTTTCTTT
d_gene: TRBD1; v_gene: TRBV10-3; j_gene: TRBJ1-2; abundance: .; CDR3aa: CAISELTGDGYTF; CDR3nt: TGTGCCATCAGTGAGTTGACAGGGGATGGCTACACCTTC
d_gene: .; v_gene: TRBV7-2; j_gene: TRBJ2-3; abundance: few; CDR3aa: CASSSYSFLGNTQYF; CDR3nt: TGTGCCAGCAGCTCGTACTCGTTCCTCGGGAATACGCAGTATTTT
d_gene: .; v_gene: TRBV5-4; j_gene: TRBJ2-2; abundance: .; CDR3aa: CASSPVIRGTGTGELFF; CDR3nt: TGTGCCAGCAGCCCGGTGATTCGGGGAACGGGGACCGGGGAGCTGTTTTTT
d_gene: TRBD1; v_gene: TRBV29-1; j_gene: TRBJ2-3; abundance: .; CDR3aa: CSVVDGQDFSTQYF; CDR3nt: TGCAGCGTTGTGGACGGACAGGATTTCTCTACGCAGTATTTT
d_gene: .; v_gene: TRBV5-8; j_gene: TRBJ1-5; abundance: .; CDR3aa: CASSLGQVGSNQPQHF; CDR3nt: TGTGCCAGCAGCTTGGGGCAGGTTGGGAGCAATCAGCCCCAGCATTTT
d_gene: .; v_gene: TRBV2; j_gene: TRBJ1-2; abundance: .; CDR3aa: CASSDQSSNYGYTF; CDR3nt: TGTGCCAGCAGTGATCAAAGCTCTAACTATGGCTACACCTTC
d_gene: .; v_gene: TRBV4-1; j_gene: TRBJ2-2; abundance: .; CDR3aa: CASSQESGAGELFF; CDR3nt: TGCGCCAGCAGCCAAGAGTCGGGGGCCGGGGAGCTGTTTTTT